The text below deals with one T cell receptor (beta chain). The sample comes from a study of Ad26.COV2.S vaccination and SARS-CoV-2 variants. CDR1 is MNHNS, CDR2 SASEGT, per germline. This CDR3 contains 14 residues. The V gene end was trimmed by 10 bases and the J gene end by 2 bases; junction bases not matched to a gene: 9. Libraries were prepared by immunoSEQ multiplex PCR; TCRdb keeps only in-frame clonotypes and omits some of them. The data hold about half a million clones, with 89% observed a single time. Treatment specified: around 19 received Ad26.COV2.S at low or high dose, single or two shots; roughly five received placebo; per-sample allocation not given. Specimen acquisition occurred on day 63 following the initial vaccine or placebo injection.

The material was peripheral blood, obtained in a trial of Ad26.COV2.S vaccine versus placebo. The chain combines TRBV6-1 with TRBJ2-3; 7 bases match TRBD2. This TCR came from a person between 18 and 65 years old who received the Ad26.COV2.S COVID-19 vaccine or a placebo. The CDR3 DNA sequence: TGTGCCACCCGTGAAGCGGGGCCCACAGATACGCAGTATTTT. It codes for CATREAGPTDTQYF.